One and the same sample provided the 23 T cell receptor beta chains below, sequenced in a study of shared clonotypes between healthy human individuals. Profiling relied on immunoSEQ multiplex PCR, and the TCRdb table lists in-frame clones only, not all of them. The data hold about 1.9 million clones, with just under 95% observed a single time. As defined, naive CD8 cells were CD45RO-negative and positively selected for CCR7, with terminally differentiated effector memory CD45RA+ cells excluded. Sample: naive CD8+ T cells from PBMCs. The receptors derive from a man aged 18 to 30 in good health. Some clones in this sample may be carry-over from other donors' samples.

V and J are TRBV27 and TRBJ2-7; 13 bases agree with TRBD2. The CDR3 runs 15 residues. CDR1 MNHEY and CDR2 SMNVEV come from the germline V gene (reference sequence). J lost 6 bases, V lost 8 bases, and 10 bases had no gene match. The CDR3 loop is CASSLLAGGSREQYF. In DNA form, the CDR3 reads TGTGCCAGCTCTTTACTAGCGGGAGGGTCGCGCGAGCAGTACTTC.

This sequence joins TRBV2 and TRBJ2-5; 13 nucleotides align to TRBD2. Germline CDR1 SNHLY, CDR2 FYNNEI. Trimming cost V 4 bases and J 3 bases; bases outside gene matches: 2. The CDR3 is 15 amino acids. The chain's CDR3 is CASSGTSGSEETQYF. CDR3 in DNA: TGTGCCAGCAGTGGGACTAGCGGGAGCGAAGAGACCCAGTACTTC.

The chain carries TRBV5-6 and TRBJ1-3, with a possible D match to TRBD1 (5 bases). Trimming stripped 0 bases from V and 0 bases from J, with 13 bases between. The germline V gene encodes CDR1 SGHDT and CDR2 YYEEEE. The CDR3 loop spans 17 amino acids. Written as DNA, the CDR3 is TGTGCCAGCAGCTTGGAACAGACAGACGACTCTGGAAACACCATATATTTT. Translated: CASSLEQTDDSGNTIYF.

The chain couples TRBV19 to TRBJ1-1; 8 nucleotides line up with TRBD1. Germline V gene data show CDR1 as LNHDA and CDR2 as SQIVND (reference sequence). The CDR3 spans 16 residues. With V trimmed by 5 bases and J by 4 bases, 12 bases remained unmatched. The CDR3 here is CASSDQGALGGTEAFF. The DNA for the CDR3 is TGTGCCAGTAGTGACCAGGGGGCGCTTGGGGGCACTGAAGCTTTCTTT. Based on the CDR3 plus reference TRBV19 and TRBJ1-1, the full variable domain is DGGITQSPKYLFRKEGQNVTLSCEQNLNHDAMYWYRQDPGQGLRLIYYSQIVNDFQKGDIAEGYSVSREKKESFPLTVTSAQKNPTAFYLCASSDQGALGGTEAFFGQGTRLTVV.

On this clone: This CDR3 is also generated by other DNA sequences in the sample. The chain carries TRBV7-3 and TRBJ2-1; weak D call: TRBD2 (5 bases). Deletions cut 1 base from V and 0 bases from J, with 7 bases between. The CDR3 runs 15 residues. The germline CDR1 and CDR2 sequences are SGHTA and FQGTGA. The CDR3 DNA is TGTGCCAGCAGCTTAATACGGGGCTCCTACAATGAGCAGTTCTTC. This codes for CASSLIRGSYNEQFF. Using reference TRBV7-3 and TRBJ2-1 for the parts outside the CDR3, the full variable domain is GAGVSQTPSNKVTEKGKYVELRCDPISGHTALYWYRQSLGQGPEFLIYFQGTGAADDSGLPNDRFFAVRPEGSVSTLKIQRTERGDSAVYLCASSLIRGSYNEQFFGPGTRLTVL.

The rearrangement uses TRBV7-9 and TRBJ2-7; no definite D call. Trimming removed 4 bases at V and 6 bases at J, with 16 bases between. The CDR3 loop spans 14 amino acids. Germline V gene sequence: CDR1 SEHNR, CDR2 FQNEAQ (reference sequence). CDR3 nucleotide sequence: TGTGCCAGCAGCTCCAGATCCTCCCCTCGCGAGCAGTACTTC. Protein sequence: CASSSRSSPREQYF.

This chain connects TRBV6-1 to TRBJ2-7; a possible D gene is TRBD1 (5 bases). Trimming pared 10 bases from V and 1 base from J, leaving 14 bases between. Germline-derived CDR1 and CDR2 are MNHNS and SASEGT. CDR3 length equals 13 residues. This CDR3 is CATREGDSYEQYF. The CDR3 DNA reads as TGTGCCACGCGAGAAGGGGATTCCTACGAGCAGTACTTC.

V gene TRBV6-5 combines with J gene TRBJ2-1, with D unresolved. The CDR3 sequence is 15 residues long. Germline loops: CDR1 MNHEY, CDR2 SVGAGI. V was trimmed by 5 bases and J by 3 bases, leaving 14 bases between them. CDR3 residues: CASSPQSVNYNEQFF. The CDR3 bases are TGTGCCAGCAGTCCGCAATCGGTAAACTACAATGAGCAGTTCTTC.

To note about this clone: Other DNA variants within this sample encode the same CDR3. The chain employs TRBV4-1 and TRBJ2-3; D is perhaps TRBD2 (6 bases). Per germline, CDR1 MGHRA and CDR2 YSYEKL. V lost 4 bases, J lost 0 bases, and 8 bases lay in between. This CDR3 contains 14 residues. The DNA for the CDR3 is TGCGCCAGCAGCCGAGCGGGTAGCACAGATACGCAGTATTTT. It codes for CASSRAGSTDTQYF.

The V call is TRBV4-3, the J call TRBJ1-2; the D gene is possibly TRBD1 (6 bases). The CDR3 is 17 amino acids. V shed 0 bases and J shed 6 bases, with 20 bases lying between them. Germline values: CDR1 LGHNA, CDR2 YSLEER. Here the CDR3 DNA reads TGCGCCAGCAGCCAAGATCTTCCCGGCAGGGGTCAAAATGGCTACACCTTC. Its translation is CASSQDLPGRGQNGYTF.

The genes are TRBV27 and TRBJ2-1; no clear D. The germline CDR1 and CDR2 sequences are MNHEY and SMNVEV (reference sequence). The germline V and J ends were trimmed by 5 bases and 0 bases, with 11 bases remaining between them. The CDR3 covers 15 residues. CDR3 sequence (DNA): TGTGCCAGCAGTCTTACAGTAAGCTCCTACAATGAGCAGTTCTTC. Translating it yields CASSLTVSSYNEQFF.

The J gene is TRBJ1-1, the V gene TRBV29-1; 11 bases line up with TRBD1. V lost 7 bases to trimming and J lost 4 bases; unmatched junction nucleotides: 8. The CDR3 is made up of 14 amino acids. The germline CDR1 and CDR2 sequences are SQVTM and ANQGSEA. CDR3 nucleotide sequence: TGCAGCGCCTACCCGGGACAGGGGGTCACTGAAGCTTTCTTT. Protein: CSAYPGQGVTEAFF.

The chain couples TRBV27 to TRBJ2-7; TRBD1 agrees at 9 bases. The germline V gene has CDR1 MNHEY and CDR2 SMNVEV (reference sequence). The ends lost 5 bases at V and 3 bases at J; junction bases unmatched: 5. This CDR3 contains 14 residues. The CDR3 is CASSAPTGGYEQYF. CDR3 nucleotides: TGTGCCAGCAGTGCCCCGACAGGGGGCTACGAGCAGTACTTC.

The CDR3 protein is CASSQGQWVDGYTF. DNA of the CDR3: TGCGCCAGCAGCCAAGGGCAGTGGGTAGATGGCTACACCTTC. V gene TRBV4-1 combines with J gene TRBJ1-2, with D uncertain. The CDR3 is 14 residues long. Germline V gives CDR1 MGHRA, CDR2 YSYEKL. V lost 1 base to trimming and J lost 6 bases, with 12 bases between them.

The count of this clone is one. This chain joins TRBV28 and TRBJ2-3; 9 bases fit TRBD2. The junction had 18 bases not matched to a gene; V was cut back by 6 bases and J by 5 bases. Germline V lookup: CDR1 MDHEN, CDR2 SYDVKM. The CDR3 length is 18 residues. The CDR3 spells CASSPSLLAGEPRDTQYF. The CDR3 nucleotides read TGTGCCAGCAGCCCTAGTTTACTAGCGGGTGAACCGCGAGATACGCAGTATTTT.

This chain uses TRBV28 with TRBJ2-3; D possibly uses TRBD1 or TRBD2 (5 bases each). This CDR3 has 17 residues. Trimming left V 5 bases short and J 2 bases short, with 20 bases between. Looked up from germline, CDR1 is MDHEN and CDR2 is SYDVKM. CDR3 loop: CASSGDGGRVFTDTQYF. The CDR3 DNA sequence: TGTGCCAGCAGTGGGGACGGCGGCCGCGTATTCACAGATACGCAGTATTTT.

The rearrangement links TRBV10-3 to TRBJ2-1, with 13 bases that match TRBD2. The CDR3 spans 17 residues. Germline CDR1 reads ENHRY; CDR2 reads SYGVKD. V lost 5 bases to trimming and J lost 12 bases; unmatched junction nucleotides: 16. Here the CDR3 reads CAISFWTSGRHEFAQFF. The CDR3 nucleotides read TGTGCCATCAGTTTCTGGACTAGCGGGAGACACGAGTTCGCGCAGTTCTTC.

This chain connects TRBV27 to TRBJ1-1; possibly TRBD1 for D (6 bases). V lost 5 bases to trimming and J lost 8 bases, with 18 bases between them. Germline V gene data show CDR1 as MNHEY and CDR2 as SMNVEV (reference sequence). This CDR3 spans 14 amino acids. For the CDR3, the DNA is TGTGCCAGCAGTCCACATCTTTGGGGGGGCGAAGCTTTCTTT. Amino acids: CASSPHLWGGEAFF.

The chain employs TRBV27 and TRBJ1-1; D is possibly TRBD1 (5 bases). The germline CDR1 and CDR2 sequences are MNHEY and SMNVEV (reference sequence). V lost 7 bases and J lost 8, with 17 bases in between. The CDR3 loop spans 13 amino acids. The CDR3 DNA is TGTGCCAGCACCCCTAGGGGTGGGGCAGAAGCTTTCTTT. It encodes CASTPRGGAEAFF.

This clone was detected only once. This CDR3 reads CAISVGAGPNEQFF. In nucleotides, the CDR3 is TGTGCCATCAGTGTGGGGGCGGGACCCAATGAGCAGTTCTTC. The J gene is TRBJ2-1, the V gene TRBV10-3; possibly TRBD1 or TRBD2 for D (6 bases each). This CDR3 has 14 amino acids. Looked up from germline, CDR1 is ENHRY and CDR2 is SYGVKD. V gave up 4 bases and J gave up 6 bases, with 13 bases separating them.

The chain carries TRBV7-6 and TRBJ1-1; maybe TRBD1 (6 bases). The CDR3 has 14 amino acids. V gave up 1 base and J gave up 2 bases, with 8 bases separating them. CDR1 and CDR2 (germline): SGHVS, FNYEAQ. The CDR3 bases are TGTGCCAGCAGCTTAGGGACAGCAAACACTGAAGCTTTCTTT. Its protein product is CASSLGTANTEAFF.

The chain uses TRBV30 and TRBJ1-1; perhaps TRBD1 as D (6 bases). The V end lost 7 bases, the J end lost 8 bases, and 11 bases lay between the germline ends. The CDR3 is made up of 10 amino acids. CDR1 GTSNPN and CDR2 SVGIG come from the germline V gene (reference sequence). CDR3 sequence reads: CASPGAEAFF. The CDR3 bases are TGTGCCTCCCCGGGGGCCGAAGCTTTCTTT.

The genes are TRBV28 and TRBJ2-7, with D possibly being TRBD2 (5 bases). Germline CDR1 MDHEN, CDR2 SYDVKM. Trimming took 6 bases from V and 3 from J, leaving 24 bases between them. This CDR3 has 17 residues. CDR3 region: CASRPPETSVRFYEQYF. The CDR3, as DNA: TGTGCCAGCAGACCCCCAGAAACTAGTGTCAGATTCTACGAGCAGTACTTC.